Only a few counts were recorded for the clone carrying this T cell receptor beta chain. The record originates from a study of T-cell reconstitution after alpha-beta-depleted transplantation in children. A library of TCRbeta sequences, prepared with unique molecular identifiers, was generated. TCRdb processed the PCR reads anew with MiXCR; each CDR3 protein has one entry. The table lists around 680,000 distinct CDR3 sequences, 15% to 20% of them singletons. The V gene end was trimmed by 3 bases and the J gene end by 8 bases; junction bases not matched to a gene: 10. CDR1 and CDR2 from the germline V gene are SGHTA and FQGNSA. The CDR3 is 15 amino acids.

The J gene is TRBJ1-5, the V gene TRBV7-2, with TRBD1 identical over 7 bases. The sample here was PBMCs from the stem cell graft donor, taken from the stem cell graft. This TCR was recovered from a human donor who donated a stem cell graft to a child with acute myeloid leukemia. The CDR3 coding sequence is TGTGCCAGCAGCTTGGAAGGGAGGGGGCAGGAGCCCCAGCATTTT. It translates to CASSLEGRGQEPQHF. Filled out from reference TRBV7-2 and TRBJ1-5, the complete variable domain reads GAGVSQSPSNKVTEKGKDVELRCDPISGHTALYWYRQSLGQGLEFLIYFQGNSAPDKSGLPSDRFSAERTGGSVSTLTIQRTQQEDSAVYLCASSLEGRGQEPQHFGDGTRLSIL.